The present entry profiles one TCR beta chain with its context. Primers included in the PCR were 60 Vbeta and 13 Jbeta primers. Using immunoSEQ multiplex PCR, the repertoire was profiled, and TCRdb retains in-frame clones only, with some absent. Among 80,000 to 95,000 clones listed, roughly 81% were seen once. The sample belongs to a study of cytomegalovirus exposure and HLA in healthy donors. This clonotype originated in a woman aged 18-29 years in good health and CMV-seropositive. Sequenced input: PBMCs.

CDR3 in DNA: TGTGCCACCTTCACAGGGGCTCATAATCAGCCCCAGCATTTT. It encodes CATFTGAHNQPQHF. The chain has TRBV6-1 and TRBJ1-5; 7 bases fit TRBD1. Per germline, CDR1 MNHNS and CDR2 SASEGT. The J segment lost 4 bases and the V segment lost 10 bases, leaving 10 bases of the junction unmatched. The CDR3 loop spans 14 amino acids.